These 13 T cell receptor beta chains came from one sample sequenced in a study of blood T cell repertoires in COVID-19. Data came from immunoSEQ multiplex PCR; TCRdb stores just in-frame clones and leaves some out. The table records about 160,000 clones, around 84% of them present only once. Sequencing was done on a sample of peripheral blood. These receptors all come from a man between 60 and 70 years old with COVID-19, enrolled during active disease.

The rearrangement links TRBV6-5 to TRBJ1-5, with a tentative D call TRBD1 (5 bases). This CDR3 is 14 amino acids long. V gave up 5 bases and J gave up 0 bases, with 8 bases separating them. The germline CDR1 and CDR2 sequences are MNHEY and SVGAGI. CDR3 sequence reads: CASSRGNSNQPQHF. The DNA of the CDR3 is TGTGCCAGCAGTCGGGGGAATAGCAATCAGCCCCAGCATTTT.

The chain uses TRBV7-2 and TRBJ1-2; unclear D gene. Germline values: CDR1 SGHTA, CDR2 FQGNSA. The germline V and J ends were trimmed by 5 bases and 7 bases, with 20 bases remaining between them. The CDR3 is 15 amino acids. CDR3 DNA sequence: TGTGCCAGCAGCCCCCCGAACGCGCTAGGATTTGGCTACACCTTC. It codes for CASSPPNALGFGYTF.

The rearrangement uses TRBV12-3 or TRBV12-4 and TRBJ1-2, with TRBD1 matching over 8 bases. J gave up 8 bases and V 5 bases, and 7 bases lay outside the gene matches. CDR3 size: 13 residues. The CDR3: CASSPGQGEGYTF. As DNA, the CDR3 is TGTGCCAGCAGTCCCGGACAGGGAGAGGGCTACACCTTC.

The rearrangement links TRBV4-1 to TRBJ1-1; no firm D call. Trimming stripped 0 bases from V and 0 bases from J, with 14 bases between. From germline, CDR1 is MGHRA and CDR2 YSYEKL. This CDR3 contains 17 residues. The chain's CDR3 is CASSQDSALSMNTEAFF. CDR3 DNA: TGCGCCAGCAGCCAAGATAGTGCCCTATCTATGAACACTGAAGCTTTCTTT.

This clone has a single count. V and J are TRBV7-6 and TRBJ1-4; D remains ambiguous. The CDR3 runs 19 residues. Germline V gene lookup returns CDR1 SGHVS and CDR2 FNYEAQ. Trimming cost V 5 bases and J 4 bases, with 26 bases left between them. The CDR3 coding sequence is TGTGCCAGCAGCCCGCAAAGATTTGGGAGCCTCCCTTATAATGAAAAACTGTTTTTT. Translated, it gives CASSPQRFGSLPYNEKLFF.

V usage is TRBV14 and J usage is TRBJ2-2, with 8 bases fitting TRBD2. The junction had 5 bases not matched to a gene; V was cut back by 0 bases and J by 2 bases. Germline CDR1 reads SGHDN; CDR2 reads FVKESK. The CDR3 runs 17 residues. CDR3 DNA: TGTGCCAGCAGCCAAGATATAACTAGCGGTAACACCGGGGAGCTGTTTTTT. It is translated as CASSQDITSGNTGELFF. The whole variable domain, remainder taken from reference TRBV14 and TRBJ2-2, is EAGVTQFPSHSVIEKGQTVTLRCDPISGHDNLYWYRRVMGKEIKFLLHFVKESKQDESGMPNNRFLAERTGGTYSTLKVQPAELEDSGVYFCASSQDITSGNTGELFFGEGSRLTVL.

Only one count was recorded for this clone. The chain has TRBV18 and TRBJ1-1; TRBD1 agrees at 10 bases. V lost 5 bases to trimming and J lost 1 base; unmatched junction nucleotides: 7. CDR3 size: 16 residues. Germline V gives CDR1 KGHSH, CDR2 LQKENI. The CDR3 DNA sequence: TGTGCCAGCTCATCCCCGGGACAGGGGACGAACACTGAAGCTTTCTTT. Its translation: CASSSPGQGTNTEAFF.

This clone showed up just a few times. The rearrangement uses TRBV29-1 and TRBJ2-5, with TRBD2 identical over 10 bases. The CDR3 runs 15 residues. The ends lost 7 bases at V and 4 bases at J; junction bases unmatched: 12. CDR1 and CDR2 from the germline V gene are SQVTM and ANQGSEA. The CDR3 DNA follows: TGCAGCGCTGACTTGGCTAGCGGGGGAGCAGAGACCCAGTACTTC. This codes for CSADLASGGAETQYF.

This clone was seen only once. J is TRBJ1-4 and V is TRBV6-5; possibly TRBD1 for D (5 bases). Per the germline V gene, CDR1 is MNHEY and CDR2 is SVGAGI. V lost 5 bases, J lost 8 bases, and 15 bases lay in between. The CDR3 length is 14 residues. For the CDR3, the DNA is TGTGCCAGCAGTAACCAGGGAGGAGGCGAAAAACTGTTTTTT. It codes for CASSNQGGGEKLFF.

V is TRBV23-1 and J is TRBJ2-5; 8 positions agree with TRBD2. TRBV23-1 is annotated as an ORF whose role is uncertain. V shed 9 bases, J shed 4 bases, and the junction held 13 bases outside the gene matches. CDR3 length equals 15 residues. The CDR3 DNA follows: TGCGCCAGTCCTAGTCCCGGGGGGGCCACAGAGACCCAGTACTTC. Its protein is CASPSPGGATETQYF.

V usage is TRBV7-2 and J usage is TRBJ1-2, with 9 bases lining up with TRBD1. Germline assignment: CDR1 SGHTA and CDR2 FQGNSA. The junction had 9 bases not matched to a gene; V was cut back by 6 bases and J by 1 base. The CDR3 length is 16 residues. The CDR3 region has the DNA TGTGCCAGCAGATCCACTGGGACAGGGATTAACTATGGCTACACCTTC. Residues: CASRSTGTGINYGYTF.

The chain has TRBV5-5 and TRBJ2-2, with D possibly TRBD2 on 5 matching bases. Germline V CDR1 and CDR2: SGHKS, YYEKEE (reference sequence). The CDR3 covers 14 residues. V was trimmed by 4 bases and J by 4 bases, leaving 11 bases between them. CDR3 protein: CASSPHAGTGELFF. The CDR3 region has the DNA TGTGCCAGCAGCCCGCATGCGGGCACCGGGGAGCTGTTTTTT.

The chain recombines TRBV30 with TRBJ2-1, with 12 bases aligning to TRBD2. This CDR3 is built from 13 residues. Germline values: CDR1 GTSNPN, CDR2 SVGIG (reference sequence). The V segment lost 6 bases and the J segment 9 bases; nucleotides outside the gene matches: 6. DNA for the CDR3: TGTGCCTGTTACGAACTAGCGGGAGGTGAGCAGTTCTTC. Amino acid sequence: CACYELAGGEQFF.